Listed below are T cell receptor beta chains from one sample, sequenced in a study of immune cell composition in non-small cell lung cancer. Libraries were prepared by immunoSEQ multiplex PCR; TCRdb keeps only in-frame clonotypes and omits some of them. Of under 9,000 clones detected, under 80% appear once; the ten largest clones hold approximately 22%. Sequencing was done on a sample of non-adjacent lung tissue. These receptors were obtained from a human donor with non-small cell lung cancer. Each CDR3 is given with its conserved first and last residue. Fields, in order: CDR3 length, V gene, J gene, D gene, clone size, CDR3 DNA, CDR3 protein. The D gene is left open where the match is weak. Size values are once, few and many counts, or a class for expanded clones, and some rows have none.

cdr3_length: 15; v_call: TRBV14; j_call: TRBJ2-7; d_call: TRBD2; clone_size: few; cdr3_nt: TGTGCCAGCAGAAACGGGGGGTTAAACTCCTACGAGCAGTACTTC; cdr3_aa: CASRNGGLNSYEQYF
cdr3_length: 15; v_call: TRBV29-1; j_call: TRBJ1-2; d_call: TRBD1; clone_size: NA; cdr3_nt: TGCAGCGTTGCCGGGACAGGGAATTTCGACTATGGCTACACCTTC; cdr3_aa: CSVAGTGNFDYGYTF
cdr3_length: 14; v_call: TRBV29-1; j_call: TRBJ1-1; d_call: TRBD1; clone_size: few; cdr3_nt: TGCAGCGTTGTCGAGCAGGGGGCAAAAACTGAAGCTTTCTTT; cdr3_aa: CSVVEQGAKTEAFF
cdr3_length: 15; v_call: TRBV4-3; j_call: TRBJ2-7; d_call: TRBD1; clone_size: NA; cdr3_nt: TGCGCCAGCAGCCCCGGGACAGGACCGTTCTACGAGCAGTACTTC; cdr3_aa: CASSPGTGPFYEQYF
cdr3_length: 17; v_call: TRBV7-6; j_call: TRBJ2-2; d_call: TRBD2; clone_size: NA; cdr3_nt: TGTGCCAGCAGCAGACTAGCGGGGGTGACGAACACCGGGGAGCTGTTTTTT; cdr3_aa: CASSRLAGVTNTGELFF
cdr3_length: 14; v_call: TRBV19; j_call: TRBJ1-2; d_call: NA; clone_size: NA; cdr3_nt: TGTGCCAGTAGTATACCGCGACAGGAACTAGGCTACACCTTC; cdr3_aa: CASSIPRQELGYTF
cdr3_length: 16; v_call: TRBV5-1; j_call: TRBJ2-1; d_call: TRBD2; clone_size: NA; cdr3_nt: TGCGCCAGCAGCTTGGAGCGGGGGCCGCCATACAATGAGCAGTTCTTC; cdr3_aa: CASSLERGPPYNEQFF
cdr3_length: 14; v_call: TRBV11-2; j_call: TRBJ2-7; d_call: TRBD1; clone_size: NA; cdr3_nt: TGTGCCAGCAGCTCCGGGACAGGGGGCTACGAGCAGTACTTC; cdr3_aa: CASSSGTGGYEQYF
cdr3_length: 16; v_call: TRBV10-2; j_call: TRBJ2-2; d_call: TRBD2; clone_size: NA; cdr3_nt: TGCGCCAGCAGTGAGAGGAGCGGGGGCCACACCGGGGAGCTGTTTTTT; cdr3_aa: CASSERSGGHTGELFF
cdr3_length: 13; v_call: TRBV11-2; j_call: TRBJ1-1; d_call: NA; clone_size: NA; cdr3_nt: TGTGCCAGCAGCTTAGAACGAGGCACTGAAGCTTTCTTT; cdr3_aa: CASSLERGTEAFF
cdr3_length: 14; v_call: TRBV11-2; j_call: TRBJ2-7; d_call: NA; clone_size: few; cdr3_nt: TGTGCCAGCAGCCGTCCGGGACTGTTCTACGAGCAGTACTTC; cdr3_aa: CASSRPGLFYEQYF
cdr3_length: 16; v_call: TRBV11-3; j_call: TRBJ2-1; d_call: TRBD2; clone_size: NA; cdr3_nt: TGTGCCAGCAGCCGCACCCCCAGCGGGGGGAGAAGTGAGCAGTTCTTC; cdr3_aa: CASSRTPSGGRSEQFF
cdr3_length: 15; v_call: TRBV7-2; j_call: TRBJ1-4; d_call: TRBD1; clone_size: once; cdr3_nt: TGTGCCAGCAGCTTGACAGAGGGGGCGTATGAAAAACTGTTTTTT; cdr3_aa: CASSLTEGAYEKLFF
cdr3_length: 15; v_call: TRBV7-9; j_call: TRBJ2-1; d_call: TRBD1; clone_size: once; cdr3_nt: TGTGCCAGCAGCTTCCGACAGGGGTCGGTCGATGAGCAGTTCTTC; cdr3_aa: CASSFRQGSVDEQFF
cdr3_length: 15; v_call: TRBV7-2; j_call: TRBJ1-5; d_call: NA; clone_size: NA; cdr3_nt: TGTGCCAGCAGCTTAGTACACACTAGCAATCAGCCCCAGCATTTT; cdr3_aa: CASSLVHTSNQPQHF
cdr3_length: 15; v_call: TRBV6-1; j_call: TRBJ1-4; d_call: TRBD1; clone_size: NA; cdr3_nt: TGTGCCAGCAGTGTTCGGACAGGGGCGAGTGAAAAACTGTTTTTT; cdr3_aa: CASSVRTGASEKLFF
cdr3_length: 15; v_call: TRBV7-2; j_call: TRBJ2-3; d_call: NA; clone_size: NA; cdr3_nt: TGTGCCAGCAGCTTTCGGTCTACGGGGGCAGATACGCAGTATTTT; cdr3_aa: CASSFRSTGADTQYF
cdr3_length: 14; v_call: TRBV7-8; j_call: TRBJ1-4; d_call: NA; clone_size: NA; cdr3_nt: TGTGCCAGCAGCTACAGCCAGGGAAACGAAAAACTGTTTTTT; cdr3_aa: CASSYSQGNEKLFF
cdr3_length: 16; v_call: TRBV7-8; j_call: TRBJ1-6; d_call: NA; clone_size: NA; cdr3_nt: TGTGCCAGCAGCCTGGGGTCCCTCGGGAATAATTCACCCCTCCACTTT; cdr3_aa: CASSLGSLGNNSPLHF
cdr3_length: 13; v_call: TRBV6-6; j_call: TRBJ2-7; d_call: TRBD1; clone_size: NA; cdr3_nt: TGTGCCAGCAGTGAGACAGGGGCCCACGAGCAGTACTTC; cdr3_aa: CASSETGAHEQYF
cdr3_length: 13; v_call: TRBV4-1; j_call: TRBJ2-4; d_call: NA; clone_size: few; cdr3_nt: TGCGCCAGCAGCCAAGGGGGCGCAAACATTCAGTACTTC; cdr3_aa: CASSQGGANIQYF
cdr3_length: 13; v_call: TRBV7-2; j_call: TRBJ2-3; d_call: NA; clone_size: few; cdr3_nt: TGTGCCAGCAGCTTTGGGGGGACAGATACGCAGTATTTT; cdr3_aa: CASSFGGTDTQYF
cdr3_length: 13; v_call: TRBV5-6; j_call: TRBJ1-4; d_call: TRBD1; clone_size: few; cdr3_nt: TGTGCCAGCAGCCAGGGGGTTAATGAAAAACTGTTTTTT; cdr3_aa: CASSQGVNEKLFF
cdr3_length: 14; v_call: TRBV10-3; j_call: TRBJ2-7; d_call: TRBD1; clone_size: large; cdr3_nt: TGTGCCATCAGTGAACCGGACAGGACCTACGAGCAGTACTTC; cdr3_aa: CAISEPDRTYEQYF
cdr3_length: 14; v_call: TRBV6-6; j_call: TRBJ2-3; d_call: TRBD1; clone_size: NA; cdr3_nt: TGTGCCAGCAGTTACACAGGGGGCTCAGATACGCAGTATTTT; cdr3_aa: CASSYTGGSDTQYF
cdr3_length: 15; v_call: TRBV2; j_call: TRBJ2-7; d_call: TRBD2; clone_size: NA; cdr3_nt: TGTGCCAGCAGTGAAGGTCTAGCGGGCCAGGGGGAGCAGTACTTC; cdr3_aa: CASSEGLAGQGEQYF
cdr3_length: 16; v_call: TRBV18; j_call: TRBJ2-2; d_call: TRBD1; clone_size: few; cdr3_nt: TGTGCCAGCTCATTACAGGGGCTCCAGAACACCGGGGAGCTGTTTTTT; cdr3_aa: CASSLQGLQNTGELFF
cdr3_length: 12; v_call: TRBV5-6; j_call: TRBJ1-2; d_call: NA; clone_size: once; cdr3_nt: TGTGCCAGCAGGCTGAGATACTATGGCTACACCTTC; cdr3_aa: CASRLRYYGYTF
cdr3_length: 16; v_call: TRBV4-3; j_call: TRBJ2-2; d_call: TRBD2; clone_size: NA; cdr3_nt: TGCGCCAGCAGCCCCGCCCCACTAGCGGGGGCCGGGGAGCTGTTTTTT; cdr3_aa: CASSPAPLAGAGELFF
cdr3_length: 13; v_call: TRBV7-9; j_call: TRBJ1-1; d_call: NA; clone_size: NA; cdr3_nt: TGTGCCAGCAGCTTGCAGGGCAGCACTGAAGCTTTCTTT; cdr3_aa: CASSLQGSTEAFF
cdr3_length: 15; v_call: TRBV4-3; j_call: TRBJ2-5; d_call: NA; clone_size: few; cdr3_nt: TGCGCCAGCAGCCAAGATCGGAGGGGAAGAGAGACCCAGTACTTC; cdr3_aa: CASSQDRRGRETQYF
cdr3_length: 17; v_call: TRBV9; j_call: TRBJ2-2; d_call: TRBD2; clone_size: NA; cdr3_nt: TGTGCCAGCAGCGTAGGTCGGGGGGGACGCCTAGTCGGGGAGCTGTTTTTT; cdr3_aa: CASSVGRGGRLVGELFF
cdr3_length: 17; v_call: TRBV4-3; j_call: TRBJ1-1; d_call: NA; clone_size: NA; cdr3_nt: TGCGCCAGCAGCCAGGGGCTCACGGGGGGGAAAAACACTGAAGCTTTCTTT; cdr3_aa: CASSQGLTGGKNTEAFF
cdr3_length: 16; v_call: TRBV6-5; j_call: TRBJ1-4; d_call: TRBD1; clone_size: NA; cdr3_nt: TGTGCCAGCAGTTACCGAGGGACAGGGGGCGGCGAAAAACTGTTTTTT; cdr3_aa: CASSYRGTGGGEKLFF
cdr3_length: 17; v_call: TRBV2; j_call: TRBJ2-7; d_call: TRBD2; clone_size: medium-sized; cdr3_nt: TGTGCCAGCAGTCCCGGACTAGCGGGGGCCGACTCCTACGAGCAGTACTTC; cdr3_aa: CASSPGLAGADSYEQYF
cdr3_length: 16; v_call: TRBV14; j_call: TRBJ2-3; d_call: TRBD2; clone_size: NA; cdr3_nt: TGTGCCAGCAGCCCTACTGGGACTAGCGTTCAAGATACGCAGTATTTT; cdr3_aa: CASSPTGTSVQDTQYF
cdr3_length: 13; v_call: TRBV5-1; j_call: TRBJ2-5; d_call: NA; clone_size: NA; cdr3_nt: TGCGCCAGCAGCTTCAGGGAAAGGGAGACCCAGTACTTC; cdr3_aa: CASSFRERETQYF
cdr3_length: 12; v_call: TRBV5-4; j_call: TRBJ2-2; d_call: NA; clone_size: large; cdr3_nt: TGTGCCAGCAGCTTGATTAGCGGGGAGCTGTTTTTT; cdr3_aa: CASSLISGELFF
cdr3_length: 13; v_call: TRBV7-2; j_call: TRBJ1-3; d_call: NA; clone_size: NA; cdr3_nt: TGTGCCAGCAGCCAAGGACACGGAAACACCATATATTTT; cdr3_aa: CASSQGHGNTIYF
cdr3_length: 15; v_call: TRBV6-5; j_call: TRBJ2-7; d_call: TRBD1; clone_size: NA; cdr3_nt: TGTGCCAGCAGTTTAACGGGACAGGGACCCTACGAGCAGTACTTC; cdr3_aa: CASSLTGQGPYEQYF
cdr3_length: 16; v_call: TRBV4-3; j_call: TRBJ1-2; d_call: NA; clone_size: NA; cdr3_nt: TGCGCCAGCAGCCAAGAGGCACAGAACCCGTCCTATGGCTACACCTTC; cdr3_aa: CASSQEAQNPSYGYTF
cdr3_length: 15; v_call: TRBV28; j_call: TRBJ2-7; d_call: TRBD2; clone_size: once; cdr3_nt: TGTGCCAGCAGTTTACTAGCGGACGTTCCCTACGAGCAGTACTTC; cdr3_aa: CASSLLADVPYEQYF
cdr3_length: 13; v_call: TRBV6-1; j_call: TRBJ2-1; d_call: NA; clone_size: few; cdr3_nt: TGTGCCAGCAGGGTCGGACAGTACAATGAGCAGTTCTTC; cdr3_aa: CASRVGQYNEQFF
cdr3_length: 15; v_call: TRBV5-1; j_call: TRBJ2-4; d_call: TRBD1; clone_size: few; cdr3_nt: TGCGCCAGCACCACGGGACAGGGGGACAAAAACATTCAGTACTTC; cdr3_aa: CASTTGQGDKNIQYF
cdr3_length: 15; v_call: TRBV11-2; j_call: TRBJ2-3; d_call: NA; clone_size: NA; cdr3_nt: TGTGCCAGCAGCTTAGGCGGAGCTAGCACAGATACGCAGTATTTT; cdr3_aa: CASSLGGASTDTQYF
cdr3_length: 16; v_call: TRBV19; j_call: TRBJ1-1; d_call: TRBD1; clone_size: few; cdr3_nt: TGTGCCAGTAGTATTACGGACAGGGGGCGGAACACTGAAGCTTTCTTT; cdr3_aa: CASSITDRGRNTEAFF
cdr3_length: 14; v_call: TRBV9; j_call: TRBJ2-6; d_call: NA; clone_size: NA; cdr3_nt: TGTGCCAGCAAACAGAGCTCTGGGGCCAACGTCCTGACTTTC; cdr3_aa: CASKQSSGANVLTF
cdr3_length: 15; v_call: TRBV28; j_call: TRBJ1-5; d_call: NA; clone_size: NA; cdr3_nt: TGTGCCAGCAGTCCCCGGGGGGGAGGTAGGCAGCCCCAGCATTTT; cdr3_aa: CASSPRGGGRQPQHF
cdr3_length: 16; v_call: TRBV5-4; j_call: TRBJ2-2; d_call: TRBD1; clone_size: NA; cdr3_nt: TGTGCCAGCAGCCCGGGGACAGGACGAAACACCGGGGAGCTGTTTTTT; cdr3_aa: CASSPGTGRNTGELFF
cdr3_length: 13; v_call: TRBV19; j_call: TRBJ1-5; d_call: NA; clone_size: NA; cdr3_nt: TGTGCCAGTACCGGCGGGAACGATCAGCCCCAGCATTTT; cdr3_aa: CASTGGNDQPQHF
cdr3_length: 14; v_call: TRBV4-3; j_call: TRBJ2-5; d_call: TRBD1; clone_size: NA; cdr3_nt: TGCGCCAGCAGCCCAGGGGACAGAGTGAAGACCCAGTACTTC; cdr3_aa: CASSPGDRVKTQYF
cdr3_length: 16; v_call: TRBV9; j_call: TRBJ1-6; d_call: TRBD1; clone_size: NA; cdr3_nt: TGTGCCAGCAGCGCCCGACAGGGACTCTATAATTCACCCCTCCACTTT; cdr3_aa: CASSARQGLYNSPLHF
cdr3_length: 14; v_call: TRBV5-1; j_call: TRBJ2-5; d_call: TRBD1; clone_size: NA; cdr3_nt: TGCGCCAGCAGCCCCGGGACAGCCCAAGAGACCCAGTACTTC; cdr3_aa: CASSPGTAQETQYF
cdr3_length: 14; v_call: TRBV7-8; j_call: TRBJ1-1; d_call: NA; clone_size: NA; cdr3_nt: TGTGCCAGCAGCTTTGGACAGCTGAACACTGAAGCTTTCTTT; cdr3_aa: CASSFGQLNTEAFF